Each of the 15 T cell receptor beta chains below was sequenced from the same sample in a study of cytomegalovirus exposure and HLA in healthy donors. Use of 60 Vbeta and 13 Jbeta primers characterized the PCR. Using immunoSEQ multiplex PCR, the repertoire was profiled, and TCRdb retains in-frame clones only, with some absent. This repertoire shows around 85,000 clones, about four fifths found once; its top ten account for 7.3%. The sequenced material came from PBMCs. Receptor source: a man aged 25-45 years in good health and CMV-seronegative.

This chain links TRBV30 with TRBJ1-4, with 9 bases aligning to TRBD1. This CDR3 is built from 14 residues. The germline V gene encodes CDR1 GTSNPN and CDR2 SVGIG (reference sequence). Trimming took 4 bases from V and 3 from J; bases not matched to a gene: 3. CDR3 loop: CAWNRDRANEKLFF. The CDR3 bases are TGTGCCTGGAATCGGGACAGGGCTAATGAAAAACTGTTTTTT.

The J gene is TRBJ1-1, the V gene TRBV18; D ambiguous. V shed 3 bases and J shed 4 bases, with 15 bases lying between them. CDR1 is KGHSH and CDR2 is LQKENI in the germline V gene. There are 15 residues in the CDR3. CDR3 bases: TGTGCCAGCTCACCCCTCGACCCGGGAATCACTGAAGCTTTCTTT. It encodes CASSPLDPGITEAFF.

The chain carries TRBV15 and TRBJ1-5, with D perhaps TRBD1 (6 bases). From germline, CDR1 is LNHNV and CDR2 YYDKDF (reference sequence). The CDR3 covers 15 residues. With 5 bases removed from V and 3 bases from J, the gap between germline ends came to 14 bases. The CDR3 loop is CATSVNQGYNQPQHF. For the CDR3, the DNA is TGTGCCACCAGCGTCAACCAGGGGTACAATCAGCCCCAGCATTTT.

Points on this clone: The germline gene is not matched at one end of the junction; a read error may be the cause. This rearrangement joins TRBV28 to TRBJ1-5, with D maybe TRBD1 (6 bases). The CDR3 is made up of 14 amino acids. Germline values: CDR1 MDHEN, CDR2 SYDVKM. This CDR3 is CASNLVNRDQPQHF. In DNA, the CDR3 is TGTGCCAGCAATTTAGTAAACAGGGATCAGCCCCAGCATTTT.

Written as DNA, the CDR3 is TGTGCCAGCTCACCAGGAGGCAATCAGCCCCAGCATTTT. Its protein product is CASSPGGNQPQHF. The gene calls are TRBV18 and TRBJ1-5, with unresolved D. Trimming left V 2 bases short and J 2 bases short, with 4 bases between. The CDR3 totals 13 residues. From germline, CDR1 is KGHSH and CDR2 LQKENI. Using reference TRBV18 and TRBJ1-5 for the parts outside the CDR3, the full variable domain is NAGVMQNPRHLVRRRGQEARLRCSPMKGHSHVYWYRQLPEEGLKFMVYLQKENIIDESGMPKERFSAEFPKEGPSILRIQQVVRGDSAAYFCASSPGGNQPQHFGDGTRLSIL.

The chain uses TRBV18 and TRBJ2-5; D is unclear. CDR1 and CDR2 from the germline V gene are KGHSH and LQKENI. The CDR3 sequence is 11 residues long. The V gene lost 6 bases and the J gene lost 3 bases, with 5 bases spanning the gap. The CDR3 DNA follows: TGTGCCAGCTCGTCTAAAGAGACCCAGTACTTC. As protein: CASSSKETQYF.

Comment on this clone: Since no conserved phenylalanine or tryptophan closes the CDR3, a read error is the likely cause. DNA for the CDR3: TGTGCCAGCATCCCGAATAGATTGTTCTCGGGTGGCTACACCTCC. Amino acid sequence: CASIPNRLFSGGYTS. The V and J genes are TRBV2 and TRBJ1-2; the D is unclear. Trimming pared 7 bases from V and 7 bases from J, leaving 22 bases between. The CDR3 runs 15 residues. The V gene's germline CDR1 is SNHLY and CDR2 FYNNEI.

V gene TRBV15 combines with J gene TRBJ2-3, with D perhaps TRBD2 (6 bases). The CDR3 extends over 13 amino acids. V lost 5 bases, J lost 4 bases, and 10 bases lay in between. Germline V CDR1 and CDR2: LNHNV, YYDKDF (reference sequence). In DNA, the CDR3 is TGTGCCACCAGCCCGCGACTAGCAGATACGCAGTATTTT. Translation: CATSPRLADTQYF.

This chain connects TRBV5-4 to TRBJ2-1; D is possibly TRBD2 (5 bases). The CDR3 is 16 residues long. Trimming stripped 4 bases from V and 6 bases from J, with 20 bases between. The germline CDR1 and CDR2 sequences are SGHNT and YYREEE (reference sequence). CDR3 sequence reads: CASSHRGPGDANEQFF. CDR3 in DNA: TGTGCCAGCAGCCACCGGGGTCCAGGTGACGCCAATGAGCAGTTCTTC.

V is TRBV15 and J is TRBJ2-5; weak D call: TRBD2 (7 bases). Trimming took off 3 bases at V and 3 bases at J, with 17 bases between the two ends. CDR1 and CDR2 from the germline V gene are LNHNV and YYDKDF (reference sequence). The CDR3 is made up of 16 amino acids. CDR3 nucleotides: TGTGCCACCAGCAGCCCTCCCGCGGGGGCCGAAGAGACCCAGTACTTC. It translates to CATSSPPAGAEETQYF.

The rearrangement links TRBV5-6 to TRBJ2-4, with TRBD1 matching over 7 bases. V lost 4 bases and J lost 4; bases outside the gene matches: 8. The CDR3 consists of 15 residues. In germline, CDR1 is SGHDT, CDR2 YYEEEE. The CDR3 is CASSQATGAKNIQYF. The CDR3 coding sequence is TGTGCCAGCAGCCAGGCAACAGGGGCGAAAAACATTCAGTACTTC.

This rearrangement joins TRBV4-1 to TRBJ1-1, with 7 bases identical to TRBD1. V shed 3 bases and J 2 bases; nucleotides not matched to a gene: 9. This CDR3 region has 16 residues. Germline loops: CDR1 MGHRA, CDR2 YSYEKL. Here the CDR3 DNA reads TGCGCCAGCAGCCAGGCTATTGACAGGGCTAACACTGAAGCTTTCTTT. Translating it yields CASSQAIDRANTEAFF.

CDR3 region: CSVVPGQNSYEQYF. The CDR3 coding sequence is TGCAGCGTAGTCCCGGGACAGAATTCCTACGAGCAGTACTTC. The rearrangement joins TRBV29-1 to TRBJ2-7; 7 nucleotides match TRBD1. CDR1 is SQVTM and CDR2 is ANQGSEA in the germline V gene. V was clipped by 6 bases and J by 1 base; unmatched bases: 9. This CDR3 is 14 amino acids long.

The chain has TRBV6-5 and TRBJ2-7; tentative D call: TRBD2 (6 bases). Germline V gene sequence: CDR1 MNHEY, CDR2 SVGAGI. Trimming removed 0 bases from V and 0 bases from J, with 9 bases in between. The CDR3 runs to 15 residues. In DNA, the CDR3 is TGTGCCAGCAGTTACTCGGCGGGGACCTCCTACGAGCAGTACTTC. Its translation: CASSYSAGTSYEQYF.

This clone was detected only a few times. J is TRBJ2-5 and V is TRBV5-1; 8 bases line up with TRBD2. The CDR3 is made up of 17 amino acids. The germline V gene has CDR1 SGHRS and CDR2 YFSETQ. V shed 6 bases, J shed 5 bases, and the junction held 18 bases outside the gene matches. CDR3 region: CASTIEGTSSSPETQYF. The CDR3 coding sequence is TGCGCCAGCACCATTGAAGGGACTAGTTCCTCCCCGGAGACCCAGTACTTC.